This TCR beta chain emerged from a study of blood T cell repertoires in COVID-19. Measured with immunoSEQ multiplex PCR; TCRdb has only the in-frame clones, and not every one. Among around 370,000 clones listed, approximately 90% were seen once. Germline assignment: CDR1 MNHEY and CDR2 SVGAGI. The CDR3 is 15 amino acids. V was cut by 5 bases and J by 0 bases, with 13 bases left in between. The receptor's source is a woman aged 18-30 years who had recovered from COVID-19. This sequence joins TRBV6-5 and TRBJ1-1, with unresolved D. The sample consisted of peripheral blood. The CDR3, as DNA: TGTGCCAGCAGTCCCCGGCCGGGTTTGAACACTGAAGCTTTCTTT. Its translation: CASSPRPGLNTEAFF.